One sample yielded the 21 T cell receptor beta chains listed below, sequenced in a study of T cell responses to AZD1222 COVID-19 vaccine. The protocol was immunoSEQ multiplex PCR, while the TCRdb copy is restricted to in-frame clones and leaves out a portion. The sample yields over 100,000 clones, 92% seen once. Here the sequenced sample was peripheral blood, taken on day 0 of AZD1222 vaccination. The origin of the receptors is an adult in good health.

The rearrangement uses TRBV30 and TRBJ1-6; 9 bases fit TRBD1. J lost 6 bases, V lost 1 base, and 1 base had no gene match. There are 14 residues in the CDR3. CDR1 and CDR2 (germline): GTSNPN, SVGIG (reference sequence). CDR3 sequence (DNA): TGTGCCTGGAGTGCGGACAGGGGTAATTCACCCCTCCACTTT. Protein: CAWSADRGNSPLHF.

CDR3 in DNA: TGTGCCAGCAGCTCCGGACAGGGTTCTCGAAACACCATATATTTT. Translating gives CASSSGQGSRNTIYF. The chain carries TRBV7-2 and TRBJ1-3; 8 bases map to TRBD1. The trim removed 4 bases at V and 5 bases at J, leaving 7 bases unmatched. Per the germline V gene, CDR1 is SGHTA and CDR2 is FQGNSA. CDR3 length equals 15 residues.

The table lists this clone with a count of one. V usage is TRBV5-8 and J usage is TRBJ2-1; 12 nucleotides match TRBD2. The ends lost 4 bases at V and 9 bases at J; junction bases unmatched: 11. Germline CDR1 reads SGHTS; CDR2 reads YDEGEE. This CDR3 has 16 amino acids. This CDR3 is CASSKYLAGGRSEQFF. The CDR3 region has the DNA TGTGCCAGCAGCAAATATCTAGCGGGAGGGCGTAGTGAGCAGTTCTTC.

This clone showed up just a few times. The chain recombines TRBV11-3 with TRBJ2-1, with 10 bases aligning to TRBD2. Germline CDR1 SGHNT, CDR2 YENEEA. Losses at the gene ends were 1 base for V and 7 bases for J; bases not matched to a gene: 7. There are 16 residues in the CDR3. The DNA of the CDR3 is TGTGCCAGCAGCTTAGGGGCTAGCGGGAGTTCGAATGAGCAGTTCTTC. It yields the protein CASSLGASGSSNEQFF. Full variable domain (missing parts from reference TRBV11-3 and TRBJ2-1): EAGVVQSPRYKIIEKKQPVAFWCNPISGHNTLYWYLQNLGQGPELLIRYENEEAVDDSQLPKDRFSAERLKGVDSTLKIQPAELGDSAVYLCASSLGASGSSNEQFFGPGTRLTVL.

The J gene is TRBJ2-2, the V gene TRBV4-1, with D hard to call. V was cut by 4 bases and J by 3 bases, with 12 bases left in between. Germline-derived CDR1 and CDR2 are MGHRA and YSYEKL. The CDR3 spans 15 residues. The CDR3, as DNA: TGCGCCAGCAGCCTACAACAAGAATACACCGGGGAGCTGTTTTTT. This gives the protein CASSLQQEYTGELFF.

V is TRBV18 and J is TRBJ1-2; 9 bases line up with TRBD1. V was pared by 3 bases and J by 2 bases, with 10 bases of the junction left unmatched. CDR3 length: 17 residues. Germline CDR1 is KGHSH and CDR2 is LQKENI. The CDR3 sequence: CASSPPSGTGYNYGYTF. As DNA, the CDR3 is TGTGCCAGCTCACCTCCCTCCGGGACAGGGTACAACTATGGCTACACCTTC.

The V call is TRBV2, the J call TRBJ1-1, with 7 bases aligning to TRBD1. Germline lookup yields CDR1 SNHLY and CDR2 FYNNEI. The J segment lost 3 bases and the V segment lost 3 bases, leaving 4 bases of the junction unmatched. The CDR3 has 14 residues. CDR3 nucleotide sequence: TGTGCCAGCAGTGAGGAGGGGGCCGACACTGAAGCTTTCTTT. This encodes CASSEEGADTEAFF.

This clone was observed a single time. V and J are TRBV3-1 (or the pseudogene TRBV3-2) and TRBJ2-6, with D tentatively TRBD1 or TRBD2 (5 bases each). V was trimmed by 4 bases and J by 12 bases, leaving 16 bases between them. The CDR3 extends over 14 amino acids. Germline loops: CDR1 LGHDT, CDR2 YNNKEL (reference sequence). The chain's CDR3 is CASSPTGPSRVLTF. Here the CDR3 DNA reads TGTGCCAGCAGCCCCACGGGACCCTCGCGCGTCCTGACTTTC.

This chain uses TRBV14 with TRBJ1-5; no firm D call. Germline loops: CDR1 SGHDN, CDR2 FVKESK. The ends were cut back, 3 bases at V and 3 bases at J, with 6 bases in the middle. The CDR3 has 13 residues. The DNA of the CDR3 is TGTGCCAGCAGCCAGAGTCCCAATCAGCCCCAGCATTTT. Translation gives CASSQSPNQPQHF.

This clone has only a few counts. The rearrangement joins TRBV7-3 to TRBJ1-1; weak D call: TRBD1 (5 bases). Trimming took off 5 bases at V and 6 bases at J, with 13 bases between the two ends. The CDR3 is 13 amino acids. Per the germline V gene, CDR1 is SGHTA and CDR2 is FQGTGA. The CDR3 is CASSPQGLAEAFF. CDR3 nucleotide sequence: TGTGCCAGCAGCCCCCAGGGTCTGGCTGAAGCTTTCTTT. The full variable domain, its missing parts supplied by reference TRBV7-3 and TRBJ1-1, is GAGVSQTPSNKVTEKGKYVELRCDPISGHTALYWYRQSLGQGPEFLIYFQGTGAADDSGLPNDRFFAVRPEGSVSTLKIQRTERGDSAVYLCASSPQGLAEAFFGQGTRLTVV.

The chain combines TRBV7-2 with TRBJ2-1; D may correspond to TRBD1 or TRBD2 (6 bases each). V was cut by 4 bases and J by 10 bases, with 11 bases left in between. The germline gives CDR1 SGHTA, CDR2 FQGNSA. This CDR3 has 12 amino acids. CDR3 sequence (DNA): TGTGCCAGCAGCTGGGGGGCTCGGGAGCAGTTCTTC. It is translated as CASSWGAREQFF.

The chain recombines TRBV6-5 with TRBJ1-1, with TRBD1 matching over 7 bases. Trimming removed 4 bases from V and 5 bases from J; junction bases left unmatched: 4. CDR3 size: 13 residues. CDR1 is MNHEY, CDR2 SVGAGI, per germline. This CDR3 is CASSSTGWTEAFF. The CDR3 DNA follows: TGTGCCAGCAGTTCGACAGGGTGGACTGAAGCTTTCTTT.

This rearrangement joins TRBV5-1 to TRBJ2-3; D is perhaps TRBD1 (5 bases). Trimming removed 5 bases at V and 5 bases at J, with 18 bases between. Looked up from germline, CDR1 is SGHRS and CDR2 is YFSETQ. The CDR3 has 15 amino acids. DNA of the CDR3: TGCGCCAGCAGAACCAGGGCCACCTCCGAAGATACGCAGTATTTT. Encoded protein: CASRTRATSEDTQYF.

The gene calls are TRBV24-1 and TRBJ1-2; unclear D gene. Germline V gives CDR1 KGHDR, CDR2 SFDVKD. This CDR3 spans 13 amino acids. V was clipped by 4 bases and J by 4 bases, with 9 bases between them. The CDR3 coding sequence is TGTGCCACCAGTGAGCTCGATTTCTATGGCTACACCTTC. Translated: CATSELDFYGYTF.

V is TRBV12-3 or TRBV12-4 and J is TRBJ1-2, with D possibly TRBD1 on 5 matching bases. Trimming took off 8 bases at V and 4 bases at J, with 14 bases between the two ends. The CDR3 has 13 residues. This CDR3 is CASSPAGPYGYTF. The DNA of the CDR3 is TGTGCCAGCTCTCCGGCAGGGCCCTATGGCTACACCTTC.

The chain is built from TRBV2 and TRBJ1-5; the D gene is possibly TRBD1 (6 bases). The V end was cut by 9 bases, the J end by 4 bases, with 13 bases between. The CDR3 has 13 amino acids. CDR1 SNHLY and CDR2 FYNNEI come from the germline V gene. DNA for the CDR3: TGTGCCAGTCAGACAGGCTGGAATCAGCCCCAGCATTTT. Its translation is CASQTGWNQPQHF.

This chain links TRBV27 with TRBJ1-6, with 7 bases lining up with TRBD1. With V trimmed by 6 bases and J by 7 bases, 9 bases remained unmatched. Germline V gives CDR1 MNHEY, CDR2 SMNVEV (reference sequence). The CDR3 has 15 residues. In DNA, the CDR3 is TGTGCCAGCAGCAGAACAGGGGTTGGAAATTCACCCCTCCACTTT. Translated, it gives CASSRTGVGNSPLHF.

This clone came up once. V and J are TRBV7-9 and TRBJ2-7; D may correspond to TRBD1 or TRBD2 (5 bases each). CDR3 length: 12 residues. V lost 0 bases to trimming and J lost 5 bases, with 5 bases between them. The germline gives CDR1 SEHNR, CDR2 FQNEAQ (reference sequence). Here the CDR3 reads CASSLAGHEQYV. DNA of the CDR3: TGTGCCAGCAGCTTAGCGGGACACGAGCAGTACGTC.

The chain is built from TRBV4-2 and TRBJ1-6, with 9 bases that match TRBD1. This CDR3 has 17 amino acids. The V gene end was trimmed by 2 bases and the J gene end by 10 bases; junction bases not matched to a gene: 12. Looked up from germline, CDR1 is LGHNA and CDR2 is YNFKEQ. The CDR3, as DNA: TGTGCCAGCAGCCAACCCTTCCGACAGGGGGTTAAATCACCCCTCCACTTT. This codes for CASSQPFRQGVKSPLHF.

The gene calls are TRBV5-6 and TRBJ2-3, with no clear D. This CDR3 has 13 amino acids. Trimming pared 4 bases from V and 4 bases from J, leaving 10 bases between. Germline V gene sequence: CDR1 SGHDT, CDR2 YYEEEE. CDR3 loop: CASSRMDADTQYF. CDR3 bases: TGTGCCAGCAGCCGTATGGACGCAGATACGCAGTATTTT.

In its sample, this clone was seen a few times. V usage is TRBV10-1 and J usage is TRBJ1-1, with 7 bases aligning to TRBD1. The CDR3 spans 13 residues. V shed 0 bases, J shed 9 bases, and the junction held 4 bases outside the gene matches. Germline V gene lookup returns CDR1 WNHNN and CDR2 SYGVQD (reference sequence). The CDR3 sequence: CASSESGRGQAFF. In DNA, the CDR3 is TGCGCCAGCAGTGAGTCGGGTAGGGGGCAAGCTTTCTTT.